What follows are 27 T cell receptor beta chains derived from one specimen sequenced in a study of cytomegalovirus exposure and HLA in healthy donors. The PCR ran on 60 Vbeta and 13 Jbeta primers. Method: immunoSEQ multiplex PCR; TCRdb's copy keeps in-frame clones and lacks some. The sample includes roughly 130,000 clones, around four fifths of them seen just once. Sequenced sample: PBMCs. The origin of the receptors is a man aged 30 to 39 in good health and CMV-seronegative.

The chain combines TRBV5-1 with TRBJ2-5; 8 bases line up with TRBD2. Germline CDR1 reads SGHRS; CDR2 reads YFSETQ. The CDR3 is made up of 14 amino acids. V gave up 6 bases and J gave up 5 bases; unmatched junction bases: 9. CDR3 sequence (DNA): TGCGCCAGCAACCCGGGAGGGGTGTGGGAGACCCAGTACTTC. It is translated as CASNPGGVWETQYF.

This clone was seen once. V is TRBV7-9 and J is TRBJ1-5, with 7 bases identical to TRBD1. Germline V gene data show CDR1 as SEHNR and CDR2 as FQNEAQ (reference sequence). The CDR3 is made up of 16 amino acids. Trimming cost V 4 bases and J 4 bases; bases outside gene matches: 10. The CDR3 DNA sequence: TGTGCCAGCAGCTCGGCGGAGGGGGCAGTTAATCAGCCCCAGCATTTT. This gives the protein CASSSAEGAVNQPQHF.

There are a few counts of this clone. J is TRBJ2-1 and V is TRBV7-3; 9 nucleotides match TRBD2. V lost 1 base to trimming and J lost 4 bases; unmatched junction nucleotides: 2. Germline V gene sequence: CDR1 SGHTA, CDR2 FQGTGA. The CDR3 is 15 residues long. The CDR3 DNA reads as TGTGCCAGCAGCTTAAATCTAGCGGGGTACAATGAGCAGTTCTTC. It encodes CASSLNLAGYNEQFF.

This chain uses TRBV5-4 with TRBJ1-1; the D gene is possibly TRBD1 (5 bases). V dropped 2 bases and J dropped 4 bases, with 15 bases sitting between them. This CDR3 has 15 residues. The germline V gene encodes CDR1 SGHNT and CDR2 YYREEE (reference sequence). CDR3 sequence: CASSFGRGGVTEAFF. For the CDR3, the DNA is TGTGCCAGCAGCTTCGGACGGGGAGGGGTCACTGAAGCTTTCTTT.

The V and J genes are TRBV19 and TRBJ1-2; TRBD1 agrees at 12 bases. V was clipped by 6 bases and J by 4 bases; unmatched bases: 12. CDR1 and CDR2 from the germline V gene are LNHDA and SQIVND (reference sequence). The CDR3 covers 17 residues. Here the CDR3 reads CASRKPGQGARGYGYTF. CDR3 DNA sequence: TGTGCCAGTAGAAAACCGGGACAGGGGGCGCGAGGCTATGGCTACACCTTC.

The V and J genes are TRBV5-1 and TRBJ2-2, with 8 bases fitting TRBD1. The CDR3 is 16 amino acids. J lost 1 base, V lost 5 bases, and 7 bases had no gene match. Per the germline V gene, CDR1 is SGHRS and CDR2 is YFSETQ. The CDR3 loop reads CASRETGTGNTGELFF. DNA of the CDR3: TGCGCCAGCAGAGAAACCGGGACAGGGAACACCGGGGAGCTGTTTTTT.

The chain combines TRBV5-6 with TRBJ2-4; D might be TRBD1 (6 bases). Germline values: CDR1 SGHDT, CDR2 YYEEEE. V lost 4 bases and J 5 bases, leaving 13 bases between the germline ends. The CDR3 spans 14 residues. CDR3 in DNA: TGTGCCAGCAGCATCCGGACAGTGCAAAACATTCAGTACTTC. Encoded protein: CASSIRTVQNIQYF.

The chain links TRBV2 to TRBJ2-3; D might be TRBD2 (6 bases). The CDR3 is 12 residues long. V gave up 6 bases and J gave up 3 bases, with 7 bases separating them. Germline lookup yields CDR1 SNHLY and CDR2 FYNNEI. CDR3 nucleotide sequence: TGTGCCAGCAGGGCGGGGACAGATACGCAGTATTTT. It codes for CASRAGTDTQYF.

This clone has just one count. This chain joins TRBV10-2 and TRBJ2-7; D unclear. Germline V gives CDR1 WSHSY, CDR2 SAAADI. The CDR3 consists of 13 residues. Trimming cost V 4 bases and J 0 bases, with 7 bases left between them. The CDR3 DNA follows: TGCGCCAGCAGTGTAGACTTCTCCTACGAGCAGTACTTC. Translated, it gives CASSVDFSYEQYF.

This sequence joins TRBV7-2 and TRBJ2-7, with 13 bases that match TRBD2. Germline V lookup: CDR1 SGHTA, CDR2 FQGNSA. With V trimmed by 6 bases and J by 7 bases, 9 bases remained unmatched. The length of the CDR3 is 15 residues. Here the CDR3 reads CASRSLAGGPTEQYF. CDR3 in DNA: TGTGCCAGCAGGTCACTAGCGGGGGGGCCAACGGAGCAGTACTTC.

V is TRBV28 and J is TRBJ2-1; 10 positions match TRBD2. The CDR3 is 16 residues long. CDR1 MDHEN and CDR2 SYDVKM come from the germline V gene. Trimming took 5 bases from V and 5 from J; bases not matched to a gene: 9. The CDR3 sequence is CASSTQSTSGHNEQFF. The DNA for the CDR3 is TGTGCCAGCAGTACCCAATCGACTAGCGGGCACAATGAGCAGTTCTTC.

The chain joins TRBV6-5 to TRBJ1-1; possibly TRBD1 for D (5 bases). This CDR3 has 15 residues. V shed 4 bases and J shed 7 bases, with 19 bases lying between them. CDR1 and CDR2 (germline): MNHEY, SVGAGI. CDR3 DNA: TGTGCCAGCAGTTCCGTGGGCTTCGGGGGAGGTGAAGCTTTCTTT. Its protein is CASSSVGFGGGEAFF.

V is TRBV28 and J is TRBJ1-1; maybe TRBD1 (5 bases). CDR3 size: 15 residues. V was trimmed by 7 bases and J by 1 base, leaving 16 bases between them. Germline assignment: CDR1 MDHEN and CDR2 SYDVKM. The DNA of the CDR3 is TGTGCCAGCACTCCACCAGGGCAGTCGAACACTGAAGCTTTCTTT. Protein product: CASTPPGQSNTEAFF. The variable domain in full, with the rest retrieved from reference TRBV28 and TRBJ1-1, is DVKVTQSSRYLVKRTGEKVFLECVQDMDHENMFWYRQDPGLGLRLIYFSYDVKMKEKGDIPEGYSVSREKKERFSLILESASTNQTSMYLCASTPPGQSNTEAFFGQGTRLTVV.

The V call is TRBV19, the J call TRBJ2-3, with a tentative D call TRBD2 (5 bases). Germline V gene data show CDR1 as LNHDA and CDR2 as SQIVND (reference sequence). The ends were cut back, 5 bases at V and 1 base at J, with 10 bases in the middle. The CDR3 extends over 14 amino acids. In DNA, the CDR3 is TGTGCCAGTAGTCCGGGGTACGGCACAGATACGCAGTATTTT. It codes for CASSPGYGTDTQYF.

A remark on this clone: One end of the junction does not line up with germline, which may come from a read error. V and J are TRBV6-1 and TRBJ2-7; D is possibly TRBD2 (6 bases). Germline-derived CDR1 and CDR2 are MNHNS and SASEGT. The CDR3 length is 14 residues. The CDR3 region has the DNA TGTGCCAGCAGTGAAGCAAGTCGGGGGTACGGGCAGTACTTC. This encodes CASSEASRGYGQYF.

V gene TRBV4-1 combines with J gene TRBJ2-2; no firm D call. Germline CDR1 MGHRA, CDR2 YSYEKL. CDR3 size: 14 residues. With 2 bases removed from V and 1 base from J, the gap between germline ends came to 5 bases. DNA of the CDR3: TGCGCCAGCAGCCAAACTATGAACACCGGGGAGCTGTTTTTT. Translated, it gives CASSQTMNTGELFF.

The rearrangement links TRBV6-4 to TRBJ2-1, with 12 nucleotides matching TRBD2. The CDR3 is 14 residues long. Germline lookup yields CDR1 MRHNA and CDR2 SNTAGT. The junction had 1 base not matched to a gene; V was cut back by 3 bases and J by 7 bases. CDR3 sequence: CASSEGLAGNEQFF. CDR3 bases: TGTGCCAGCAGTGAAGGACTAGCGGGAAATGAGCAGTTCTTC.

Here the CDR3 reads CASTPWVGAGYTF. CDR3 DNA: TGTGCCAGCACTCCTTGGGTAGGGGCAGGCTACACCTTC. This chain links TRBV28 with TRBJ1-2; D possibly corresponds to TRBD1 (5 bases). The CDR3 has 13 residues. Trimming shortened V by 7 bases and J by 8 bases, and 17 bases separated the two germline ends. Germline CDR1 MDHEN, CDR2 SYDVKM.

A word on this clone: The same CDR3 arises from other DNA sequences in this sample as well. The CDR3: CASSYRGQETQYF. The CDR3 bases are TGCGCCAGCAGCTACAGGGGGCAAGAGACCCAGTACTTC. This chain uses TRBV5-1 with TRBJ2-5; 8 bases fit TRBD1. Germline CDR1 is SGHRS and CDR2 is YFSETQ. The length of the CDR3 is 13 residues. The V segment lost 3 bases and the J segment 2 bases; nucleotides outside the gene matches: 0.

The chain uses TRBV7-9 and TRBJ2-5; 11 nucleotides align to TRBD1. The J call may be in error: the DNA end matches TRBJ2-7 better. CDR3 length: 16 residues. The germline V gene has CDR1 SEHNR and CDR2 FQNEAQ (reference sequence). CDR3 region: CASSRWGTGGSYEQYF. CDR3 DNA: TGTGCCAGCAGCCGGTGGGGGACAGGGGGGTCCTACGAGCAGTACTTC.

This clone showed up just a few times. At the DNA level, this CDR3 is encoded by other sequences in the same sample as well. V and J are TRBV15 and TRBJ1-5; maybe TRBD1 (5 bases). The CDR3 has 15 amino acids. The germline gives CDR1 LNHNV, CDR2 YYDKDF (reference sequence). The V gene lost 1 base and the J gene lost 6 bases, with 13 bases spanning the gap. CDR3 sequence: CATSRAGGGSQPQHF. The CDR3 DNA sequence: TGTGCCACCAGCAGAGCTGGGGGGGGGAGTCAGCCCCAGCATTTT.

The chain combines TRBV6-5 with TRBJ1-4, with 7 bases lining up with TRBD1. The V and J ends lost 5 bases and 8 bases, in that order; junction bases with no gene match: 11. Germline V lookup: CDR1 MNHEY, CDR2 SVGAGI. The CDR3 sequence is 15 residues long. The chain's CDR3 is CASSSRGLNGEKLFF. Here the CDR3 DNA reads TGTGCCAGCAGTAGCAGGGGGTTAAATGGGGAAAAACTGTTTTTT.

The gene calls are TRBV28 and TRBJ1-2; the match to TRBD1 covers 11 bases. With V trimmed by 7 bases and J by 6 bases, 7 bases remained unmatched. The CDR3 consists of 14 residues. The germline V gene encodes CDR1 MDHEN and CDR2 SYDVKM. The CDR3 sequence is CASTRTGGFDGYTF. CDR3 coding DNA: TGTGCCAGCACTAGGACAGGGGGCTTTGATGGCTACACCTTC.

The chain couples TRBV19 to TRBJ2-3; D is uncertain. Germline lookup yields CDR1 LNHDA and CDR2 SQIVND (reference sequence). CDR3 size: 14 residues. The germline V and J ends were trimmed by 0 bases and 6 bases, with 10 bases remaining between them. The CDR3 DNA reads TGTGCCAGTAGTATAGATCGCTCGAGGGATACGCAGTATTTT. It encodes CASSIDRSRDTQYF.

In its sample, this clone was seen once. The chain combines TRBV5-4 with TRBJ2-1, with 9 bases that match TRBD1. Looked up from germline, CDR1 is SGHNT and CDR2 is YYREEE (reference sequence). This CDR3 region has 15 residues. J was trimmed by 12 bases and V by 1 base; bases with no gene match: 11. DNA of the CDR3: TGTGCCAGCAGCTTGCCCGGGACAGGGATGTCCGTGCAGTTCTTC. It yields the protein CASSLPGTGMSVQFF.

This chain uses TRBV5-1 with TRBJ2-3, with D perhaps matching TRBD2 (5 bases). Germline lookup yields CDR1 SGHRS and CDR2 YFSETQ. The CDR3 contains 15 residues. V gave up 5 bases and J gave up 7 bases, with 20 bases separating them. CDR3 region: CASSLWEAELNTQYF. CDR3 bases: TGCGCCAGCAGTTTGTGGGAAGCGGAGTTAAATACGCAGTATTTT. The full variable domain, in which reference TRBV5-1 and TRBJ2-3 provide the parts outside the CDR3, is KAGVTQTPRYLIKTRGQQVTLSCSPISGHRSVSWYQQTPGQGLQFLFEYFSETQRNKGNFPGRFSGRQFSNSRSEMNVSTLELGDSALYLCASSLWEAELNTQYFGPGTRLTVL.

The V and J genes are TRBV10-3 and TRBJ2-3; TRBD2 matches at 7 bases. The CDR3 runs 16 residues. The V segment lost 0 bases and the J segment 9 bases; nucleotides outside the gene matches: 12. Germline assignment: CDR1 ENHRY and CDR2 SYGVKD. CDR3 bases: TGTGCCATCAGTGAGTCGACGGGGAGGGGTCGCCGGACGCAGTATTTT. It yields the protein CAISESTGRGRRTQYF.